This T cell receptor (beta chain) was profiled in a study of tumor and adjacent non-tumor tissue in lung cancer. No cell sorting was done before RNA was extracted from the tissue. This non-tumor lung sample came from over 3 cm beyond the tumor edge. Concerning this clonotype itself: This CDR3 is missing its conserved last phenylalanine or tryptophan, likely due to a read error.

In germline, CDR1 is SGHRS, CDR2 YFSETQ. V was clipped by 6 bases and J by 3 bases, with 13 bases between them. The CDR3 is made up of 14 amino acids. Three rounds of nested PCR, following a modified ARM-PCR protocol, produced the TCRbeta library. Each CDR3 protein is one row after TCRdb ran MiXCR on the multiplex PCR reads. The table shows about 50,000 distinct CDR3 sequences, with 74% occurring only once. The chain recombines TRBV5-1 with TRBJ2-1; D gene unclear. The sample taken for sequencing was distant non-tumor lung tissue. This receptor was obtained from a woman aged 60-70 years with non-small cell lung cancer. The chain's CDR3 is CASKETGHYNEQFI. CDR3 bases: TGCGCCAGCAAGGAGACCGGCCACTACAATGAGCAGTTCATC.